This TCR beta chain originates from a study of technical replicates of blood from a handful of donors. Some clones are missing from TCRdb's copy, which holds only in-frame ones; the method was immunoSEQ multiplex PCR. The data show some 50,000 clones, with roughly 94% seen just once and approximately 0.2% held by the top ten. V dropped 3 bases and J dropped 3 bases, with 12 bases sitting between them. The length of the CDR3 is 15 residues. Germline values: CDR1 SGHRS, CDR2 YFSETQ. The sample taken for sequencing was T cells isolated from PBMCs. The V gene is TRBV5-1, the J gene TRBJ1-4, with a weak D call TRBD1 (5 bases). The sequence was obtained from a human donor in good health. CDR3 amino acids: CASSYQGRSNEKLFF. For the CDR3, the DNA is TGCGCCAGCAGCTACCAGGGAAGGTCTAATGAAAAACTGTTTTTT.